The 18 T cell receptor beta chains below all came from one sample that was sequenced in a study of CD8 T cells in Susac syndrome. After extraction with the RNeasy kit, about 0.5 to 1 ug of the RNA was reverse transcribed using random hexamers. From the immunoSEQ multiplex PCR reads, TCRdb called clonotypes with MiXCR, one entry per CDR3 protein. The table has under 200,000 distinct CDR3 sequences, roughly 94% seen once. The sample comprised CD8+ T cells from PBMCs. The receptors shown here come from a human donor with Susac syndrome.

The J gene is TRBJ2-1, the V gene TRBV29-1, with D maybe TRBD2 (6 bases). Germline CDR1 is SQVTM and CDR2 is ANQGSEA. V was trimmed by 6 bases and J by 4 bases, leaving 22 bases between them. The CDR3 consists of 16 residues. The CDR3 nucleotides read TGCAGCGTCCCTGGGGGGTTGGGGGGAATATACAATGAGCAGTTCTTC. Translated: CSVPGGLGGIYNEQFF.

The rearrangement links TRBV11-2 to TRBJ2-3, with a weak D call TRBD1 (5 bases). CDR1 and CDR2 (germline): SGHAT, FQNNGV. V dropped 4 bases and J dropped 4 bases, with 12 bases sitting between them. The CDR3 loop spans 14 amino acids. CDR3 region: CASSSGLDPDTQYF. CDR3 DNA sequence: TGTGCCAGCAGCTCAGGGTTAGACCCAGATACGCAGTATTTT. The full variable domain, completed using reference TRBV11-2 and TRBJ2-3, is EAGVAQSPRYKIIEKRQSVAFWCNPISGHATLYWYQQILGQGPKLLIQFQNNGVVDDSQLPKDRFSAERLKGVDSTLKIQPAKLEDSAVYLCASSSGLDPDTQYFGPGTRLTVL.

CDR3 nucleotides: TGTGCCAGCACCAAGACAGGGAGGATCACTGAAGCTTTCTTT. Its protein is CASTKTGRITEAFF. This chain connects TRBV5-6 to TRBJ1-1, with 7 bases aligning to TRBD1. V was clipped by 6 bases and J by 4 bases; unmatched bases: 9. The CDR3 has 14 residues. Germline V gives CDR1 SGHDT, CDR2 YYEEEE.

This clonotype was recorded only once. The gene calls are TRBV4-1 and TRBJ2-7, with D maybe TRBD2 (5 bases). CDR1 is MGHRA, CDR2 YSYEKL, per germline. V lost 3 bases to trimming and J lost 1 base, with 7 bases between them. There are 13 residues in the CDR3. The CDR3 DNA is TGCGCCAGCAGCCATACGGGGTCCTACGAGCAGTACTTC. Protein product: CASSHTGSYEQYF.

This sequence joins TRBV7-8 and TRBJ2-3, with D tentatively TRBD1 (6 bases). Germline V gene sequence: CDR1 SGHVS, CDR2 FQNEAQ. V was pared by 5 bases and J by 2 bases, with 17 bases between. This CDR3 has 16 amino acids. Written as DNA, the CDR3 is TGTGCCAGCAGCACAATCTGGACAGAAAACACAGATACGCAGTATTTT. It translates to CASSTIWTENTDTQYF.

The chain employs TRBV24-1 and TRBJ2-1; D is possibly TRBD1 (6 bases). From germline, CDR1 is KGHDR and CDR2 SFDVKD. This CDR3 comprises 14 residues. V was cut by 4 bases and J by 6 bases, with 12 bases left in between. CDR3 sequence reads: CATSDSNRVNEQFF. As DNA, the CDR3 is TGTGCCACCAGTGACTCTAACAGGGTCAATGAGCAGTTCTTC.

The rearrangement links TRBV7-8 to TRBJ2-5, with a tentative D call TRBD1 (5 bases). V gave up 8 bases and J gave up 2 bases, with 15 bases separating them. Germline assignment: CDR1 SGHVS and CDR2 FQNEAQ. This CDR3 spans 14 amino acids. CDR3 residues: CASSLGLLQETQYF. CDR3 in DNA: TGTGCCAGCTCCTTGGGGCTCCTTCAAGAGACCCAGTACTTC.

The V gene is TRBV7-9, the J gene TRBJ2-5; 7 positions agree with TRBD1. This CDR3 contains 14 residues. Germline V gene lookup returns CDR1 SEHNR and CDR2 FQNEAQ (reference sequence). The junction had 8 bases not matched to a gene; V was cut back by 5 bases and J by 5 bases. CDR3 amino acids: CASSPHRGEETQYF. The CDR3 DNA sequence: TGTGCCAGCAGCCCCCACAGGGGAGAGGAGACCCAGTACTTC.

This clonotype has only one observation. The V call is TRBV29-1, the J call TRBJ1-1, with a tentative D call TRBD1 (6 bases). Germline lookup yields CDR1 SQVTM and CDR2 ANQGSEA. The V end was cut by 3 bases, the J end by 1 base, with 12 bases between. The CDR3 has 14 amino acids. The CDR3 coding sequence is TGCAGCGTTGAGGGGACGGACAGGAACACTGAAGCTTTCTTT. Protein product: CSVEGTDRNTEAFF. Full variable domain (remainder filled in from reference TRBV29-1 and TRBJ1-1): SAVISQKPSRDICQRGTSLTIQCQVDSQVTMMFWYRQQPGQSLTLIATANQGSEATYESGFVIDKFPISRPNLTFSTLTVSNMSPEDSSIYLCSVEGTDRNTEAFFGQGTRLTVV.

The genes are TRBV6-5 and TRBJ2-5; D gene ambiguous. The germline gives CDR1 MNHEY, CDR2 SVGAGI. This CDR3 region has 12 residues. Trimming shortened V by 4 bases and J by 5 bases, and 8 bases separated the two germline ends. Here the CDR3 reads CASSWTGETQYF. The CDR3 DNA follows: TGTGCCAGCAGTTGGACCGGGGAGACCCAGTACTTC.

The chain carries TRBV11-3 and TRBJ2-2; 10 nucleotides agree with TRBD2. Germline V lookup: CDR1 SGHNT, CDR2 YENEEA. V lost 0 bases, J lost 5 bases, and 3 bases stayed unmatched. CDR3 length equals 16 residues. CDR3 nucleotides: TGTGCCAGCAGCTTAGAAGTAGCGGGGGGTACCGGGGAGCTGTTTTTT. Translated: CASSLEVAGGTGELFF.

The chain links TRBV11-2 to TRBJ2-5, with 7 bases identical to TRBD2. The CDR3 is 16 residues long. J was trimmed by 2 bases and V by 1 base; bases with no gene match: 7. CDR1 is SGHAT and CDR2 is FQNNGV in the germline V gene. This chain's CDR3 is CASSLVWEGGQETQYF. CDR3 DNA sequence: TGTGCCAGCAGCTTAGTGTGGGAGGGAGGTCAAGAGACCCAGTACTTC.

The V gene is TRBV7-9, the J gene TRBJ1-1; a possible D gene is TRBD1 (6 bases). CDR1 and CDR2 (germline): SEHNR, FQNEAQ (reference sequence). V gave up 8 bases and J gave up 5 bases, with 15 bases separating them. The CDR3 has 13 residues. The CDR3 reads CASQQGDGTEAFF. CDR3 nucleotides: TGTGCCAGCCAACAGGGCGATGGGACTGAAGCTTTCTTT.

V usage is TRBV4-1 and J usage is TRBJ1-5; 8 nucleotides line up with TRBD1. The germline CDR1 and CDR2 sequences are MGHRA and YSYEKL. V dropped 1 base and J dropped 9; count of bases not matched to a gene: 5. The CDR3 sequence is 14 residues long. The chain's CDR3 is CASSQVDRGRPQHF. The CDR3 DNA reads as TGCGCCAGCAGCCAAGTCGACAGGGGCCGGCCCCAGCATTTT.

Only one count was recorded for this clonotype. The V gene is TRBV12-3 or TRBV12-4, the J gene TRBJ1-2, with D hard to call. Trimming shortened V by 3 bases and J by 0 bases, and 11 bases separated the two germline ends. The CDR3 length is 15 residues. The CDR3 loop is CASSLGQVSNYGYTF. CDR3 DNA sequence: TGTGCCAGCAGTTTGGGTCAGGTTTCTAACTATGGCTACACCTTC.

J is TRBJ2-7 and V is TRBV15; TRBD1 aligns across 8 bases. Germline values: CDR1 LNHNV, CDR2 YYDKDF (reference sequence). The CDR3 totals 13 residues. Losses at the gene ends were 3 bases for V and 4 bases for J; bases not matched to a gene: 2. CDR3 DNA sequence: TGTGCCACCAGCAGCGACAGGGGTTACGAGCAGTACTTC. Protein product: CATSSDRGYEQYF.

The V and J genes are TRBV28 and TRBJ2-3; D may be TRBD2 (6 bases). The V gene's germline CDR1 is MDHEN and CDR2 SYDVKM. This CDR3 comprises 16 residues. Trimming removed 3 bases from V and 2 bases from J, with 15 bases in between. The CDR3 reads CASSLFWRGDTDTQYF. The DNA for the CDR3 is TGTGCCAGCAGTTTGTTTTGGCGGGGCGACACAGATACGCAGTATTTT. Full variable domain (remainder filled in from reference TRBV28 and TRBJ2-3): DVKVTQSSRYLVKRTGEKVFLECVQDMDHENMFWYRQDPGLGLRLIYFSYDVKMKEKGDIPEGYSVSREKKERFSLILESASTNQTSMYLCASSLFWRGDTDTQYFGPGTRLTVL.

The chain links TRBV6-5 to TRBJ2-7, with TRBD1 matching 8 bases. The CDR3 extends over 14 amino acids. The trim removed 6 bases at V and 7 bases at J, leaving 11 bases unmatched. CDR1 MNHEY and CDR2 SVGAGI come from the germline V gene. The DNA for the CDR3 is TGTGCCAGCAGCCCGAGGACAGGGTCAGGGGAGCAGTACTTC. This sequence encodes CASSPRTGSGEQYF.